This entry concerns a single T cell receptor (beta chain). TCRdb called clones again from the PCR reads with MiXCR. The sample has 15,000 to 20,000 clones; approximately 35% are singletons. J was trimmed by 1 base and V by 1 base; bases with no gene match: 1. Germline lookup yields CDR1 MNHNS and CDR2 SASEGT. The CDR3 runs 15 residues. The sample belongs to a study of metastatic and nonmetastatic thyroid tumors. On the study more broadly: For malignant and benign thyroid patients, tumor or nodule tissue and blood were the sources whose repertoires were compared.

Among the patients, none had received any treatment before thyroid surgery. This clonotype was sampled from a male donor with papillary thyroid cancer or a benign thyroid nodule (not recorded which). Some clones in this sample may be carry-over from other donors' samples. The V call is TRBV6-1, the J call TRBJ2-7; 10 bases line up with TRBD2. Sequences were obtained from tumor tissue. CDR3 sequence (DNA): TGTGCCAGCAGTGAAGAACTAGCGGGATCCTACGAGCAGTACTTC. It translates to CASSEELAGSYEQYF.